This T cell receptor (beta chain) was identified in a study of cytomegalovirus exposure and HLA in healthy donors (dated by TCRdb to about 2017). Looking at the study overall: In an earlier analysis of 587 of the donors, around 300 Gb of sequence data and 100 million or so unique TCR beta sequences from about 179 million T cells were reported. Approximately 330 gigabases of sequencing data and around 88 million unique TCR sequences made up an early release that covered several hundred HLA-typed donors. The genetic ancestry cluster associated with self-reported Caucasian donors included over 80% of the 398 genotyped donors. The aim of the study was to test whether cataloging public T cell receptors could identify signatures of past pathogen exposure. The T cell repertoires of 666 subjects were profiled by immunosequencing and related to cytomegalovirus serostatus. Along with the approximately 670-subject first cohort, a separate validation cohort of more than 90 different subjects was used. High-throughput TCR immunosequencing, statistical association of individual TCRs with disease status, and machine learning were combined to predict cytomegalovirus infection status. In a later analysis, previously published TCR beta repertoires from 666 donors were re-analyzed and high-resolution HLA genotyping was added so that TCR occurrence patterns could be studied. Rather than using new phenotypic data, the later analysis identified candidate immune exposures from TCR beta sequences and from how often those sequences occurred across donors. In an earlier analysis of a few hundred of the donors, high-throughput TCR beta sequencing was used to judge whether each TCR beta V gene segment behaved as functional or pseudogenic. Donor age, sex, ethnicity and CMV serostatus were compiled together with the repertoire data. A later genetic analysis took genome-wide SNP genotypes for about 55% of the 666 donors and used that subset as a discovery cohort. All discovery cohort repertoires had been generated using a single sequencing platform. HLA typing included class I and class II loci at four-digit resolution. Typing coverage differed by locus: A, B, C, DRB1 and DQB1 were typed in about 620-630 donors, DQA1 in approximately 520, DPA1 in approximately 600, and DPB1 in roughly 450. About five DR-DQ haplotypes were treated as single units for association and clustering because of strong linkage in the cohort. Across about 370 genotyped donors of the cohort, an average of approximately 200,000 unique TCR beta nucleotide sequences per donor were sequenced, and 15% to 20% of those sequences were non-productive.

The junction carries 7 bases between V and J, which are trimmed by 2 bases and 0 bases respectively. Spanning cysteine to phenylalanine, the CDR3 consists of 15 amino acids. The read is trimmed to its CDR3 DNA, 45 bases read in frame from base 1. From the germline V gene, CDR1 is MDHEN and CDR2 is SYDVKM. The protocol used for the library was the immunoSEQ multiplex PCR assay. For the multiplex PCR, a mixture combining 60 forward primers for TCR Vbeta segments and 13 reverse primers for TCR Jbeta segments was used. A multiplex PCR assay on genomic DNA amplified the CDR3 region of rearranged TCR beta genes. On the Illumina HiSeq System, the amplified TCR beta libraries were sequenced as 87-base-pair reads. Under the source paper's analysis protocol: Across the 600 to 700 repertoires, a later analysis counted approximately 75 million unique TCR beta chains, 9 million to 14 million of which were shared by at least two donors. To remove PCR and sequencing errors, raw reads were error-corrected and collapsed into unique sequences using a nearest-neighbor algorithm that merged closely related sequences. CDR3 sequences were aligned to IMGT reference sequences to assign V, D and J gene segments. For a sequence to be retained, a match of at least six nucleotides was required to both a V gene segment and a J gene segment. A rearrangement counted as productive if the CDR3 had no stop codons and remained in frame with V and J, and every other rearrangement counted as non-productive. CDR3 was defined by IMGT convention, running from the second conserved V-encoded cysteine to the conserved J-encoded phenylalanine. The earlier analysis of about 640 of the donors excluded any sequence lacking an unambiguous match to a single V gene segment. In an earlier analysis of approximately 500 of the donors, a V segment was called functional when productive rearrangements were above 56.7%, and segregating when the standard deviation between donors exceeded 5%. To diagnose cytomegalovirus status from the catalog of TCR beta chain sequences, a statistical classification framework was built. V and J gene assignment, in a later analysis, came from comparing TCR nucleotide sequences with IMGT/GENE-DB human TR gene sequences. The TCRdist pipeline was used in a later analysis to assign CDR3 sequences and most-parsimonious VDJ recombination scenarios. A later analysis defined each TCR beta chain by its CDR3 amino acid sequence plus V-gene family, and excluded reads lacking a unique V-gene family. To address suspected cross-contamination and a sequencing artifact, a later analysis removed 450 to 700 highly shared, low-generation-probability nucleotide sequences. For each public chain, a later analysis derived a clonal expansion index from normalized ranks of inferred template counts within each repertoire. Generation probabilities in a later analysis came from a VDJ recombination model fitted to out-of-frame rearrangements, and those results were checked against IGoR. Hypergeometric tests were used in a later analysis to score TCR-TCR, TCR-HLA and TCR-CMV co-occurrence, with a repertoire-size bias correction applied to the TCR pairs. A later analysis estimated false discovery rates by permuting HLA or CMV assignments 20 times. A later analysis grouped co-occurring TCRs with DBSCAN, adding TCRdist sequence similarity when clustering within HLA-allele-positive subsets. Repertoires with fewer than 30,000 or more than 120,000 public chains, plus five repertoires with anomalous nucleotide sharing, were excluded from co-occurrence clustering. In TCRdb, the immuneACCESS table is reduced to in-frame sequences with V and J assigned. These tables do not hold every clone; where another copy was compared, an unresolved V gene accounts for under half, and the others remain unexplained. V and J calls and clone size are given by that table; D and trimming were obtained from the DNA. The sample table lists 150,000 to 200,000 clones, about 86% of them with a count of one. 2% to 2.5% of the sample lies in the top ten.

Remarks on this clone: Its target antigen remains unknown. No much larger clone is present one base from it, and per-base qualities are unavailable.

The investigation overall reported the following: A few of the identified cytomegalovirus-associated TCR beta chains were confirmed in vitro to be specific for cytomegalovirus antigens. Some IMGT-functional V segments, including TRBV6-2 and TRBV6-3, could not be distinguished by the 87-base-pair reads and were therefore excluded. In a later genetic analysis, fewer N-insertions in productive TCRs were reported among donors in an Asian-associated ancestry cluster than the 666-donor mean. The cohort was sequenced for TCR beta chains only, and without alpha or paired-chain data the features that could be detected were limited. Several of the top co-occurrence clusters appeared to be linked to parvovirus B19, influenza, CMV and Epstein-Barr virus, according to a later analysis. A total of about 150 TCR beta chains were listed by the study as associated with cytomegalovirus. Most CMV-associated TCR beta chains appeared to be HLA-restricted in a later analysis, and the HLA associations seemed to be driven largely by CMV exposure. V-gene and J-gene trimming of TCR beta chains was associated with a missense DCLRE1C variant in a later genetic analysis, and the association was replicated in an independent cohort. The earlier analysis of a few hundred of the donors excluded some 16 rarely observed V segments, including chromosome 9 orphons, because counts were too low. A further reported finding was that TCR beta sequences accurately predicted the HLA-A and HLA-B alleles for most subjects in the first cohort. A cluster of highly shared sequence variants was judged likely to be a technical artifact of the sequencing pipeline. Most TCR sequences were seen in very few donors, while some public TCRs were found in many individuals. The authors suggested that the approach could potentially be generalized to other disease states and immunological phenotypes. Strong co-occurrence of HLA alleles, especially DR and DQ, made assigning TCR associations to individual alleles difficult. The only immune exposure information available for the cohort was CMV serostatus. Correlated functional status among segregating V segments might be attributable to linkage disequilibrium, but an unknown experimental factor could not be ruled out. A later analysis found that TCR association rates varied across HLA loci, with DRB1 alleles showing the most associated TCRs and HLA-C alleles the fewest. In an earlier analysis of 500 to 650 of the donors, most TCR beta V segments appeared in productive rearrangements about 87% or about 30% of the time, broadly matching IMGT annotations. A later analysis associated about 17,000 TCR beta sequences with specific HLA alleles at a false discovery rate of 0.05. Because HLA typing was missing for some donors at each locus, association tests included only the typed subset. The classifier was reported to diagnose cytomegalovirus status with high specificity and sensitivity in both the original cohort and the validation cohort. The presence/absence analyses assumed that sequencing depth was roughly uniform across donors, and that assumption may not be true. A later analysis found that HLA-associated TCR beta chains were more clonally expanded and had lower generation probabilities than equally common non-associated chains.

The cohort was made up of 500 to 850 healthy bone marrow donors. At the time of sampling, all cohort members were nominally healthy, though unrecorded immune exposures were likely present. The donor tested CMV seronegative, placing the donor among the 352 seronegative members of the cohort. A peripheral blood sample was collected from each donor, and TCR beta sequencing was performed on peripheral blood mononuclear cells. The Qiagen DNeasy Blood Extraction Kit was used to extract genomic DNA from the blood cell samples. The source material was PBMCs. This chain joins TRBV28 to TRBJ1-4; the D gene identity is not certain. The receptor was derived from a woman under 40 in good health and CMV-seronegative. For the CDR3, the sequence is CASSLRFATNEKLFF. The nucleotides are TGTGCCAGCAGTTTACGGTTTGCAACTAATGAAAAACTGTTTTTT.